This T cell receptor (beta chain) was sequenced for a study of Ad26.COV2.S vaccination and SARS-CoV-2 variants. Described treatment: roughly 19 received Ad26.COV2.S at low or high dose, single or two shots; a few received placebo; per-sample allocation not given. Sampling was done on day 63 after the first vaccine or placebo injection. As its vector, the vaccine had Ad26, which expressed Wuhan-strain SARS-CoV-2 spike. TCRdb's copy holds only in-frame clones and misses some; the assay was immunoSEQ multiplex PCR. The sample shows fewer than 400,000 clones, approximately 86% of them seen only once. CDR1 is SGHTA, CDR2 FQGNSA, per germline. The CDR3 runs 13 residues. Trimming left V 3 bases short and J 3 bases short, with 6 bases between.

The sequences come from peripheral blood, collected in a trial of Ad26.COV2.S vaccine versus placebo. This TCR was recovered from a person aged 18-65 years who received the Ad26.COV2.S COVID-19 vaccine or a placebo. J is TRBJ1-3 and V is TRBV7-2; D ambiguous. The CDR3 coding sequence is TGTGCCAGCAGCTTGAACCGTGGAAACACCATATATTTT. This translates into CASSLNRGNTIYF.